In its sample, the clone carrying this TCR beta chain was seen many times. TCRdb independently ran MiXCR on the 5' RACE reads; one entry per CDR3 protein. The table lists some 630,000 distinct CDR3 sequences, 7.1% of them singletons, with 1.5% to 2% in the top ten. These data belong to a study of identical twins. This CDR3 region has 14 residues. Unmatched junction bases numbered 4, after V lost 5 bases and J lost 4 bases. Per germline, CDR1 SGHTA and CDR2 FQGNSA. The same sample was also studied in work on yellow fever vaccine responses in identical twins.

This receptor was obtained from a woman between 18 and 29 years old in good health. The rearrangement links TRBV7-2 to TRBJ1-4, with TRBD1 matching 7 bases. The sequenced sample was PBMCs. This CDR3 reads CASSRQGLNEKLFF. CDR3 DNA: TGTGCCAGCAGCCGACAGGGCCTTAATGAAAAACTGTTTTTT.